This passage covers 27 T cell receptor beta chains from one sample sequenced in a study of somatic mutations in cytotoxic T cells in rheumatoid arthritis. Only in-frame clones appear in the TCRdb table, and some are missing; sequencing was by immunoSEQ multiplex PCR. The repertoire holds 4,000 to 5,000 clones, with about 80% as singletons. Source material: CD8+ T cells sorted from blood. Every receptor here comes from an adult with rheumatoid arthritis.

This sequence joins TRBV19 and TRBJ1-4; D call uncertain. Trimming removed 6 bases at V and 9 bases at J, with 8 bases between. Germline-derived CDR1 and CDR2 are LNHDA and SQIVND (reference sequence). This CDR3 is built from 11 residues. The CDR3 nucleotides are TGTGCCAGTAGCATCCAGAAAAAACTGTTTTTT. Protein sequence: CASSIQKKLFF.

This chain links TRBV9 with TRBJ2-3; 8 nucleotides line up with TRBD1. The CDR3 sequence is 15 residues long. Trimming took 2 bases from V and 0 from J; bases not matched to a gene: 2. Germline values: CDR1 SGDLS, CDR2 YYNGEE. CDR3 in amino acids: CASSVRDRSTDTQYF. The CDR3 DNA sequence: TGTGCCAGCAGCGTCAGGGACAGGAGCACAGATACGCAGTATTTT.

The gene calls are TRBV30 and TRBJ1-2; 8 positions agree with TRBD1. Germline V gene sequence: CDR1 GTSNPN, CDR2 SVGIG (reference sequence). V shed 0 bases, J shed 8 bases, and the junction held 8 bases outside the gene matches. The CDR3 is 14 amino acids. CDR3 loop: CAWSVPTGGQGYTF. CDR3 DNA: TGTGCCTGGAGTGTACCCACAGGGGGTCAAGGCTACACCTTC.

The chain employs TRBV15 and TRBJ1-2; D is ambiguous. V was cut by 0 bases and J by 4 bases, with 12 bases left in between. Germline CDR1 is LNHNV and CDR2 is YYDKDF (reference sequence). The CDR3 sequence is 15 residues long. As DNA, the CDR3 is TGTGCCACCAGCAGAGATCAAGGGTTATTCTATGGCTACACCTTC. Residues: CATSRDQGLFYGYTF.

The chain has TRBV19 and TRBJ1-1; D gene ambiguous. The CDR3 spans 13 residues. V was pared by 3 bases and J by 6 bases, with 11 bases between. Germline CDR1 LNHDA, CDR2 SQIVND (reference sequence). CDR3 protein: CASSITFPSEAFF. CDR3 nucleotide sequence: TGTGCCAGTAGTATTACTTTTCCCTCTGAAGCTTTCTTT. The whole variable domain, filled in from reference TRBV19 and TRBJ1-1, reads DGGITQSPKYLFRKEGQNVTLSCEQNLNHDAMYWYRQDPGQGLRLIYYSQIVNDFQKGDIAEGYSVSREKKESFPLTVTSAQKNPTAFYLCASSITFPSEAFFGQGTRLTVV.

This chain uses TRBV4-3 with TRBJ2-2; 7 nucleotides line up with TRBD1. The CDR3 extends over 16 amino acids. Germline trimming cut 2 bases from V and 3 bases from J; bases unmatched to any gene: 6. Germline values: CDR1 LGHNA, CDR2 YSLEER. The CDR3 spells CASSQLGQDYTGELFF. DNA of the CDR3: TGCGCCAGCAGCCAATTAGGACAGGACTACACCGGGGAGCTGTTTTTT.

This chain uses TRBV4-1 with TRBJ1-4; D gene ambiguous. CDR3 length equals 16 residues. From germline, CDR1 is MGHRA and CDR2 YSYEKL. V was shortened by 4 bases and J by 4 bases, with 16 bases between the two germline ends. CDR3 protein: CASSLRVGILNEKLFF. DNA of the CDR3: TGCGCCAGCAGCCTGCGGGTAGGCATCCTTAATGAAAAACTGTTTTTT.

The gene calls are TRBV4-1 and TRBJ1-2, with D possibly matching TRBD1 (6 bases). This CDR3 contains 15 residues. The ends were cut back, 0 bases at V and 3 bases at J, with 11 bases in the middle. Germline CDR1 and CDR2: MGHRA and YSYEKL. The CDR3 nucleotides are TGCGCCAGCAGCCAAGATGGGGGCCCCTACTATGGCTACACCTTC. The encoded protein is CASSQDGGPYYGYTF.

The genes are TRBV2 and TRBJ2-1, with D uncertain. Germline lookup yields CDR1 SNHLY and CDR2 FYNNEI. V lost 5 bases, J lost 0 bases, and 8 bases lay in between. This CDR3 has 14 residues. CDR3 DNA sequence: TGTGCCAGCAGTCGAGATAGCTCCTACAATGAGCAGTTCTTC. Translating it yields CASSRDSSYNEQFF.

The rearrangement uses TRBV2 and TRBJ1-1; unclear D gene. The germline V gene encodes CDR1 SNHLY and CDR2 FYNNEI. V was shortened by 4 bases and J by 4 bases, with 10 bases between the two germline ends. The CDR3 sequence is 13 residues long. CDR3 amino acids: CASSARIGTEAFF. CDR3 bases: TGTGCCAGCAGTGCGCGCATAGGCACTGAAGCTTTCTTT.

The chain links TRBV9 to TRBJ1-2; D gene uncertain. V was clipped by 0 bases and J by 5 bases, with 17 bases between them. Germline CDR1 reads SGDLS; CDR2 reads YYNGEE. The CDR3 sequence is 16 residues long. In DNA form, the CDR3 reads TGTGCCAGCAGCGTAGCCAGCTGGACCCCCTCTTATGGCTACACCTTC. Its protein is CASSVASWTPSYGYTF.

CDR3 in DNA: TGCGCCAGCAGCCTCGACCGCGGTGGCGAGCAGTACTTC. This translates into CASSLDRGGEQYF. The chain has TRBV4-1 and TRBJ2-7; unclear D gene. CDR3 length: 13 residues. Germline values: CDR1 MGHRA, CDR2 YSYEKL. Trimming left V 4 bases short and J 6 bases short, with 13 bases between.

This chain uses TRBV4-1 with TRBJ2-4; D is uncertain. Germline lookup yields CDR1 MGHRA and CDR2 YSYEKL. Trimming shortened V by 2 bases and J by 2 bases, and 7 bases separated the two germline ends. The CDR3 extends over 14 amino acids. CDR3 sequence reads: CASSQIGPKNIQYF. The CDR3 DNA is TGCGCCAGCAGCCAAATCGGGCCCAAAAACATTCAGTACTTC.

This rearrangement joins TRBV27 to TRBJ1-4; no clear D gene. This CDR3 is built from 14 residues. The V gene lost 8 bases and the J gene lost 3 bases, with 13 bases spanning the gap. Germline V gene data show CDR1 as MNHEY and CDR2 as SMNVEV (reference sequence). The CDR3 here is CASRSFNANEKLFF. In DNA form, the CDR3 reads TGTGCCAGCCGCAGTTTCAATGCTAATGAAAAACTGTTTTTT.

This clone was found a few times. The chain employs TRBV5-4 and TRBJ1-3, with TRBD1 as a possible D gene (5 bases). The CDR3 is 14 amino acids. CDR1 SGHNT and CDR2 YYREEE come from the germline V gene (reference sequence). Deletions cut 7 bases from V and 2 bases from J, with 13 bases between. CDR3 sequence: CASQPRGAGNTIYF. CDR3 nucleotide sequence: TGTGCCAGCCAACCCCGGGGCGCTGGAAACACCATATATTTT.

The rearrangement links TRBV28 to TRBJ1-5, with 7 bases lining up with TRBD1. The CDR3 totals 16 residues. After removal of 4 bases from V and 0 bases from J, the junction contained 6 bases not matched to a gene. From germline, CDR1 is MDHEN and CDR2 SYDVKM. DNA of the CDR3: TGTGCCAGCAGTTCTCACAGGGGAAATAGCAATCAGCCCCAGCATTTT. It specifies CASSSHRGNSNQPQHF.

The rearrangement uses TRBV19 and TRBJ2-5; TRBD2 matches at 10 bases. The CDR3 covers 14 residues. With 5 bases clipped from V and 4 bases from J, the junction kept 4 bases outside the gene matches. Germline CDR1 reads LNHDA; CDR2 reads SQIVND (reference sequence). CDR3 amino acids: CASSPGLARETQYF. As DNA, the CDR3 is TGTGCCAGTAGTCCGGGACTAGCGAGAGAGACCCAGTACTTC. Together with reference TRBV19 and TRBJ2-5, the CDR3 gives the full variable domain: DGGITQSPKYLFRKEGQNVTLSCEQNLNHDAMYWYRQDPGQGLRLIYYSQIVNDFQKGDIAEGYSVSREKKESFPLTVTSAQKNPTAFYLCASSPGLARETQYFGPGTRLLVL.

The rearrangement uses TRBV7-2 and TRBJ1-1; D is perhaps TRBD1 (5 bases). CDR1 is SGHTA, CDR2 FQGNSA, per germline. The CDR3 loop spans 13 amino acids. The V and J ends lost 5 bases and 4 bases respectively, with 11 bases between them. The CDR3, as DNA: TGTGCCAGCAGCGTGTACAGGAGCACTGAAGCTTTCTTT. Translation gives CASSVYRSTEAFF.

The chain links TRBV6-5 to TRBJ2-3, with 11 nucleotides matching TRBD2. The CDR3 loop spans 15 amino acids. The germline gives CDR1 MNHEY, CDR2 SVGAGI. V gave up 0 bases and J gave up 5 bases; unmatched junction bases: 1. CDR3 protein: CASSYSGLAGDTQYF. CDR3 sequence (DNA): TGTGCCAGCAGTTACTCAGGACTAGCGGGAGATACGCAGTATTTT.

The CDR3 spells CAWSAQQGAFADTQYF. DNA for the CDR3: TGTGCCTGGAGTGCTCAACAGGGAGCTTTCGCAGATACGCAGTATTTT. The chain recombines TRBV30 with TRBJ2-3; D is perhaps TRBD1 (6 bases). In germline, CDR1 is GTSNPN, CDR2 SVGIG (reference sequence). The CDR3 runs 16 residues. V lost 1 base, J lost 4 bases, and 18 bases lay in between.

The chain links TRBV28 to TRBJ2-7, with D perhaps TRBD1 or TRBD2 (6 bases each). V was pared by 11 bases and J by 0 bases, with 14 bases between. This CDR3 is built from 13 residues. Germline V lookup: CDR1 MDHEN, CDR2 SYDVKM. The CDR3 protein is CACGTGASYEQYF. In nucleotides, the CDR3 is TGTGCCTGCGGAACGGGGGCCTCCTACGAGCAGTACTTC.

This chain uses TRBV10-3 with TRBJ1-1; D gene ambiguous. The length of the CDR3 is 15 residues. CDR1 and CDR2 from the germline V gene are ENHRY and SYGVKD. Trimming removed 0 bases from V and 10 bases from J, with 18 bases in between. The CDR3 DNA follows: TGTGCCATCAGTGAGTCGATTTCGGGGTTAGTGACAGCTTTCTTT. This translates into CAISESISGLVTAFF.

The sample holds one count of this clone. The rearrangement joins TRBV27 to TRBJ2-2; D might be TRBD1 or TRBD2, each matching 5 bases. Looked up from germline, CDR1 is MNHEY and CDR2 is SMNVEV (reference sequence). Trimming cost V 3 bases and J 5 bases, with 10 bases left between them. This CDR3 has 14 amino acids. CDR3: CASSFWGWTGELFF. The CDR3 DNA reads as TGTGCCAGCAGTTTTTGGGGGTGGACCGGGGAGCTGTTTTTT.

This chain joins TRBV5-8 and TRBJ1-6; 7 positions agree with TRBD1. The CDR3 spans 18 residues. With 4 bases clipped from V and 0 bases from J, the junction kept 10 bases outside the gene matches. CDR1 and CDR2 (germline): SGHTS, YDEGEE. The CDR3 here is CASSRRPGQSSYNSPLHF. In DNA, the CDR3 is TGTGCCAGCAGCAGGAGGCCGGGACAGAGCTCCTATAATTCACCCCTCCACTTT.

This clone was recorded a few times. V and J are TRBV28 and TRBJ1-1; 10 bases fit TRBD1. The CDR3 is made up of 13 amino acids. V gave up 4 bases and J gave up 4 bases; unmatched junction bases: 0. Germline CDR1 and CDR2: MDHEN and SYDVKM. CDR3 coding DNA: TGTGCCAGCAGTTGGACAGGGGGCACTGAAGCTTTCTTT. Amino acids: CASSWTGGTEAFF.

This chain joins TRBV7-9 and TRBJ2-7, with D perhaps TRBD1 or TRBD2 (5 bases each). Trimming removed 8 bases at V and 4 bases at J, with 15 bases between. The CDR3 is made up of 13 amino acids. Germline V CDR1 and CDR2: SEHNR, FQNEAQ (reference sequence). CDR3 in DNA: TGTGCCAGCGGTGAGGGGTTACTGTACGAGCAGTACTTC. Residues: CASGEGLLYEQYF. Together with reference TRBV7-9 and TRBJ2-7, the CDR3 gives the full variable domain: DTGVSQNPRHKITKRGQNVTFRCDPISEHNRLYWYRQTLGQGPEFLTYFQNEAQLEKSRLLSDRFSAERPKGSFSTLEIQRTEQGDSAMYLCASGEGLLYEQYFGPGTRLTVT.

The V gene is TRBV5-1, the J gene TRBJ2-3, with TRBD2 matching 7 bases. Per germline, CDR1 SGHRS and CDR2 YFSETQ. This CDR3 region has 15 residues. The V segment lost 5 bases and the J segment 4 bases; nucleotides outside the gene matches: 10. The CDR3 reads CASSYLAVDADTQYF. In DNA, the CDR3 is TGCGCCAGCAGTTATCTAGCGGTGGATGCAGATACGCAGTATTTT.